This entry describes one T cell receptor beta chain. The CDR3 has 15 amino acids. Unmatched junction bases numbered 3, after V lost 1 base and J lost 5 bases. Germline CDR1 and CDR2: SGHTA and FQGNSA. This entry belongs to a study of blood T cell repertoires in COVID-19. Turning to the study itself: The samples span acute and convalescent COVID-19 from the United States, Italy and Spain.

Seattle-derived patients entered the study during active infection and were followed longitudinally. The repertoire was sequenced with immunoSEQ multiplex PCR; TCRdb's copy has only in-frame clones and lacks some. The sample carries some 300,000 clones, about 86% recorded once. This chain connects TRBV7-2 to TRBJ2-7, with 12 nucleotides matching TRBD1. The material sequenced was peripheral blood. The sequence derives from a woman aged 70 to 79 with COVID-19, enrolled during active disease. CDR3 region: CASSLGGTGGNEQYF. In nucleotides, the CDR3 is TGTGCCAGCAGCTTAGGGGGGACAGGGGGCAACGAGCAGTACTTC.